The clone carrying this T cell receptor (beta chain) was recorded once. Sorted populations were all over 98% pure. The V and J ends lost 7 bases and 2 bases respectively, with 11 bases between them. Looked up from germline, CDR1 is SQVTM and CDR2 is ANQGSEA. This CDR3 has 12 amino acids. The data were obtained in a study of beta chain features in type 1 diabetes. Reverse transcription of all isolated RNA meant that expressed TCRB transcripts were sequenced. Assay: immunoSEQ multiplex PCR; the TCRdb copy retains only in-frame clones and omits some. The data show approximately 120,000 clones, approximately 39% seen once.

This receptor was obtained from a woman under 30 in good health. The sequenced material came from stem cell memory CD4+ T cells from blood. The chain recombines TRBV29-1 with TRBJ2-5; no clear D gene. CDR3 amino acids: CSAYQVQETQYF. The CDR3 region has the DNA TGCAGCGCCTATCAGGTACAAGAGACCCAGTACTTC.